This TCR beta chain was captured by sequencing in a study of graft-versus-host responses after intestinal transplantation. At the level of the study: Every recipient had anti-thymocyte globulin induction and 3 to 4 years of tacrolimus plus steroids. Overall study results and limits: There was an association between peak levels of circulating GvH clones and early post-transplant HvG declines. Within allografts, high graft-versus-host to host-versus-graft clonal ratios were seen among patients with graft-donor T cell macrochimerism.

CDR1 and CDR2 (germline): MNHEY, SMNVEV (reference sequence). The ends were cut back, 7 bases at V and 3 bases at J, with 16 bases in the middle. There are 14 residues in the CDR3. Profiled with immunoSEQ multiplex PCR; TCRdb holds only in-frame clones, not every one. Of 9,000 to 10,000 clones in the sample, 94% were seen once. Turning to this clone: The antigen remains unidentified.

The chain combines TRBV27 with TRBJ2-7; D might be TRBD2 (6 bases). Sequenced material: PBMCs, taken 8 days after intestinal transplant. The sequence came from a human patient who received an intestinal transplant, so some T cells may come from the graft donor. The CDR3 loop reads CASTAIGSHYEQYF. CDR3 nucleotide sequence: TGTGCCAGCACTGCCATCGGGAGCCACTACGAGCAGTACTTC.